This record concerns one T cell receptor beta chain sequence. Germline-derived CDR1 and CDR2 are SEHNR and FQNEAQ (reference sequence). CDR3 length: 14 residues. V was clipped by 0 bases and J by 0 bases, with 6 bases between them. The entry originates in a study of cytomegalovirus exposure and HLA in healthy donors. PCR employed 60 Vbeta and 13 Jbeta primers. Here immunoSEQ multiplex PCR was the method, and the copy in TCRdb shows in-frame clones only, minus some. This sample lists roughly 60,000 clones; its ten largest clones have less than 4.5%. This TCR derives from a male donor in good health and CMV-seronegative. Sequences were obtained from PBMCs. The chain is built from TRBV7-9 and TRBJ2-7, with D perhaps TRBD2 (5 bases). The CDR3 DNA is TGTGCCAGCAGCTTAGCGGGGAGCTCCTACGAGCAGTACTTC. The encoded protein is CASSLAGSSYEQYF.